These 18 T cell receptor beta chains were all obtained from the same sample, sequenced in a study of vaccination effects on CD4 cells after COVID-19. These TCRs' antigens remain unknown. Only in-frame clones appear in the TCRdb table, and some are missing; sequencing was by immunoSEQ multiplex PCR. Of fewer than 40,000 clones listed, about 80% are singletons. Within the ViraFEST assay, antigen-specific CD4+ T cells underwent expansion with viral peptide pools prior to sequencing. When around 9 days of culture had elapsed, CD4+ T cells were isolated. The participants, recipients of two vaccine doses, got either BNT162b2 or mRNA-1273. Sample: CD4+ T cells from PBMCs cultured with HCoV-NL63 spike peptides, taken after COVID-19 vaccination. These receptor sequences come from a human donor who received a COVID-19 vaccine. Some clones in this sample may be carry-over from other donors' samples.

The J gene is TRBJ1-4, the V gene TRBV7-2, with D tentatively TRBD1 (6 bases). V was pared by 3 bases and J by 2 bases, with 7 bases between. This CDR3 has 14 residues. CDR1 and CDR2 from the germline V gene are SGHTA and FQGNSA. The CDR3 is CASSFQGTNEKLFF. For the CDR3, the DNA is TGTGCCAGCAGCTTTCAGGGGACTAATGAAAAACTGTTTTTT.

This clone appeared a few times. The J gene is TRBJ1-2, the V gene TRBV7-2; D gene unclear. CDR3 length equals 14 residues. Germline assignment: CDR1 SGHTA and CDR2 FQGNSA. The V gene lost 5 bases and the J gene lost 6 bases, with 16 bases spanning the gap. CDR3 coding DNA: TGTGCCAGCAGCCCCGGACCCCGTGCGGATGGCTACACCTTC. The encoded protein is CASSPGPRADGYTF. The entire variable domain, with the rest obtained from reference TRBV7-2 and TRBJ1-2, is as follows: GAGVSQSPSNKVTEKGKDVELRCDPISGHTALYWYRQSLGQGLEFLIYFQGNSAPDKSGLPSDRFSAERTGGSVSTLTIQRTQQEDSAVYLCASSPGPRADGYTFGSGTRLTVV.

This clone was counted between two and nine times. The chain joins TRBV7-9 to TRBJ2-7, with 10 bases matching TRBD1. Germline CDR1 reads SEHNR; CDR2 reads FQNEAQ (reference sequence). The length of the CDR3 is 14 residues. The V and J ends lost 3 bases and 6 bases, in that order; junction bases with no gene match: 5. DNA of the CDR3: TGTGCCAGCAGCTTCGGGAGGACAGGGGGCGAGCAGTACGTC. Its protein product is CASSFGRTGGEQYV.

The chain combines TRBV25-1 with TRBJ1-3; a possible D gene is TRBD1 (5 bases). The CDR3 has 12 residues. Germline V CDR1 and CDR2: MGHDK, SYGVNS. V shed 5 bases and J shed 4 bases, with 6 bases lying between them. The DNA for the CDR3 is TGTGCCAGCAGTAGACAGGGAAACACCATATATTTT. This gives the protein CASSRQGNTIYF.

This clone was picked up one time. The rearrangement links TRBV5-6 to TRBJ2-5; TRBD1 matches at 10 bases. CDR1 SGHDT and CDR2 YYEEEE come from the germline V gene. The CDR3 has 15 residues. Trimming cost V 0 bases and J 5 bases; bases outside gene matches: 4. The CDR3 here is CASSLGQGAWETQYF. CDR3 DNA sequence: TGTGCCAGCAGCTTGGGACAGGGGGCATGGGAGACCCAGTACTTC.

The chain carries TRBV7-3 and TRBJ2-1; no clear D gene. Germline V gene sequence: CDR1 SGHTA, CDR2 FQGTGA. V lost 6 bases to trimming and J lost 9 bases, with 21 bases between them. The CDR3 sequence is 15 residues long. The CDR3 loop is CASSPRAAAWGEQFF. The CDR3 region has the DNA TGTGCCAGCAGTCCTCGTGCGGCCGCCTGGGGTGAGCAGTTCTTC. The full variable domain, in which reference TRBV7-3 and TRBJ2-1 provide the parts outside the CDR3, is GAGVSQTPSNKVTEKGKYVELRCDPISGHTALYWYRQSLGQGPEFLIYFQGTGAADDSGLPNDRFFAVRPEGSVSTLKIQRTERGDSAVYLCASSPRAAAWGEQFFGPGTRLTVL.

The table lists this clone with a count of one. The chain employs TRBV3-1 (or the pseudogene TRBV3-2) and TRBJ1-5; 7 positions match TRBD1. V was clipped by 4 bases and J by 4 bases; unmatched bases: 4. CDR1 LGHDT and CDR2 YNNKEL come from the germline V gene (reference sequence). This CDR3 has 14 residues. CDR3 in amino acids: CASSLGQLNQPQHF. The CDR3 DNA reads TGTGCCAGCAGCCTGGGACAGCTAAATCAGCCCCAGCATTTT.

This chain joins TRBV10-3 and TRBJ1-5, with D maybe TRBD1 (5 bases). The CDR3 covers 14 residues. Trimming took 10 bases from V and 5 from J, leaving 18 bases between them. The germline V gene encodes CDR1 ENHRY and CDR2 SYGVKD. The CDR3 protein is CATTPTVGYQPQHF. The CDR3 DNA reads TGTGCCACAACCCCGACAGTCGGGTATCAGCCCCAGCATTTT.

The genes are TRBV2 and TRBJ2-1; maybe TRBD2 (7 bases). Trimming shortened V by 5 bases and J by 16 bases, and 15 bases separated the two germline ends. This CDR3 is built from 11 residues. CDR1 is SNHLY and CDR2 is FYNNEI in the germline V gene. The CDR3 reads CASSSGTSCFF. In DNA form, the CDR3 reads TGTGCCAGCAGTAGCGGGACATCCTGCTTCTTC.

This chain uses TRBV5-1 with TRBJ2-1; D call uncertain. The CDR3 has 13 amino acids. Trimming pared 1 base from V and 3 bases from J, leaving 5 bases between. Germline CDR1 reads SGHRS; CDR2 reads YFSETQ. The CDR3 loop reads CASSLYVYNEQFF. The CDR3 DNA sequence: TGCGCCAGCAGCTTGTACGTCTACAATGAGCAGTTCTTC.

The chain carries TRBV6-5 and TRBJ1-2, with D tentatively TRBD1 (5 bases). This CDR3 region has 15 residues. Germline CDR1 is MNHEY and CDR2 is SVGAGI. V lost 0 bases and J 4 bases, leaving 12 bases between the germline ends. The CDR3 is CASSYSARDGYGYTF. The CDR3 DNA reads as TGTGCCAGCAGTTACTCGGCCAGGGACGGCTATGGCTACACCTTC.

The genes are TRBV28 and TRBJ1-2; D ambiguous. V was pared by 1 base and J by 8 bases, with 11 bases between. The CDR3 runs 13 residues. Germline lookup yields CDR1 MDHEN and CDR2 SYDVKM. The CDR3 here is CASSLSGGMGYTF. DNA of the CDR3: TGTGCCAGCAGTTTATCCGGTGGAATGGGCTACACCTTC.

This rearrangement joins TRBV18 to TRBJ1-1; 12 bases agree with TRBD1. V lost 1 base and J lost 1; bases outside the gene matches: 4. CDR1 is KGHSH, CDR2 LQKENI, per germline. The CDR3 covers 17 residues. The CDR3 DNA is TGTGCCAGCTCACCACTGGGACAGGGGGCTACGAACACTGAAGCTTTCTTT. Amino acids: CASSPLGQGATNTEAFF. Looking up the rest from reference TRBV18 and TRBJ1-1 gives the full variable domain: NAGVMQNPRHLVRRRGQEARLRCSPMKGHSHVYWYRQLPEEGLKFMVYLQKENIIDESGMPKERFSAEFPKEGPSILRIQQVVRGDSAAYFCASSPLGQGATNTEAFFGQGTRLTVV.

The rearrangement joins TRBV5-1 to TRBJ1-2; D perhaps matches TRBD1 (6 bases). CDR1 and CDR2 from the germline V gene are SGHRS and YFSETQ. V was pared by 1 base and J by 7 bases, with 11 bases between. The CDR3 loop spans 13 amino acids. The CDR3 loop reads CASSLTGIAGYTF. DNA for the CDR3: TGCGCCAGCAGCTTGACAGGGATTGCTGGCTACACCTTC.

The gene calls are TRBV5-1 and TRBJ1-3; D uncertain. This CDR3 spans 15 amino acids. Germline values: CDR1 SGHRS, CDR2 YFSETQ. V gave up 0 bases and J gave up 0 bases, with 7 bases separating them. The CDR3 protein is CASSLDAVSGNTIYF. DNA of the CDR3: TGCGCCAGCAGCTTGGACGCTGTCTCTGGAAACACCATATATTTT. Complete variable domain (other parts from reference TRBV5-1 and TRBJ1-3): KAGVTQTPRYLIKTRGQQVTLSCSPISGHRSVSWYQQTPGQGLQFLFEYFSETQRNKGNFPGRFSGRQFSNSRSEMNVSTLELGDSALYLCASSLDAVSGNTIYFGEGSWLTVV.

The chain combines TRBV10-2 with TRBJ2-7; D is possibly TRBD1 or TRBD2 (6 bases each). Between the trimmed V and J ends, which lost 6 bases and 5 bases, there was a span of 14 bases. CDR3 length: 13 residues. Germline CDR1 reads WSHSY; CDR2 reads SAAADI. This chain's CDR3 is CASRKVGGNEQYV. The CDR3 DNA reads TGCGCCAGCAGGAAGGTCGGGGGCAACGAGCAGTACGTC.

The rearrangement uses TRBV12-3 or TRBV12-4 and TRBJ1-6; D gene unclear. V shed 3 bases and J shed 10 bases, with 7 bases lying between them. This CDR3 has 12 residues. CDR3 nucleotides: TGTGCCAGCAGTTTTACAGAATCACCCCTCCACTTT. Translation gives CASSFTESPLHF.

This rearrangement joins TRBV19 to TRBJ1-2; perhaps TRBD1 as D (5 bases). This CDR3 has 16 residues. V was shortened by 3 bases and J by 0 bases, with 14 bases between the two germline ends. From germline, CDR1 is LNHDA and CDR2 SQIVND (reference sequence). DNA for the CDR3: TGTGCCAGTAGTATTGGACACACTCAGCCTAACTATGGCTACACCTTC. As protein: CASSIGHTQPNYGYTF.